The 21 T cell receptor beta chains given below trace back to one sample, sequenced in a study of beta chain features in type 1 diabetes. Sequenced material consisted of expressed TCRB transcripts (all of the isolated RNA was reverse transcribed). Clones were read by immunoSEQ multiplex PCR, and TCRdb kept only the in-frame ones, dropping some. The data hold more than 300,000 clones, with approximately 8.2% observed a single time. The sequenced material came from central memory CD4+ T cells from blood. These receptors came from a woman younger than 35 in good health.

The chain uses TRBV5-1 and TRBJ2-3; TRBD2 matches 9 bases. V lost 0 bases, J lost 2 bases, and 4 bases stayed unmatched. The length of the CDR3 is 16 residues. Looked up from germline, CDR1 is SGHRS and CDR2 is YFSETQ. The CDR3 coding sequence is TGCGCCAGCAGCTTGGGTCTAGCGGGGCTCACAGATACGCAGTATTTT. Its protein is CASSLGLAGLTDTQYF.

This clone appeared a few times. The chain links TRBV28 to TRBJ2-1; D uncertain. The CDR3 totals 15 residues. Germline CDR1 is MDHEN and CDR2 is SYDVKM. The V gene lost 3 bases and the J gene lost 7 bases, with 16 bases spanning the gap. The CDR3 protein is CASSLWVYKGNEQFF. In DNA, the CDR3 is TGTGCCAGCAGTTTGTGGGTCTATAAAGGAAATGAGCAGTTCTTC. Supplemented by reference TRBV28 and TRBJ2-1, the full variable domain reads DVKVTQSSRYLVKRTGEKVFLECVQDMDHENMFWYRQDPGLGLRLIYFSYDVKMKEKGDIPEGYSVSREKKERFSLILESASTNQTSMYLCASSLWVYKGNEQFFGPGTRLTVL.

The chain carries TRBV11-2 and TRBJ2-7; the D is unclear. The CDR3 is made up of 14 amino acids. Trimming cost V 4 bases and J 5 bases, with 15 bases left between them. The V gene's germline CDR1 is SGHAT and CDR2 FQNNGV. The DNA for the CDR3 is TGTGCCAGCAGCTGGGGATTTACCACCCACGAGCAGTACTTC. Translation: CASSWGFTTHEQYF.

There are a few counts of this clone. The genes are TRBV7-9 and TRBJ2-1; possible D gene TRBD2, 6 bases. The germline gives CDR1 SEHNR, CDR2 FQNEAQ (reference sequence). V was clipped by 6 bases and J by 6 bases, with 15 bases between them. The CDR3 loop spans 14 amino acids. The CDR3 reads CASSLYSGSNEQFF. The CDR3 DNA is TGTGCCAGCAGTCTTTATAGCGGCTCCAATGAGCAGTTCTTC.

The chain has TRBV7-2 and TRBJ1-5; the D is unclear. The V and J ends lost 4 bases and 9 bases respectively, with 13 bases between them. This CDR3 has 13 residues. Per germline, CDR1 SGHTA and CDR2 FQGNSA. The DNA for the CDR3 is TGTGCCAGCAGCTCTCTCGCGGGGTTGCCCCAGCATTTT. Its protein product is CASSSLAGLPQHF.

The chain combines TRBV6-1 with TRBJ1-5; no clear D. The CDR3 totals 16 residues. The germline CDR1 and CDR2 sequences are MNHNS and SASEGT. V shed 1 base and J shed 6 bases, with 16 bases lying between them. Here the CDR3 reads CASSEGSSGIGQPQHF. CDR3 in DNA: TGTGCCAGCAGTGAAGGTTCGTCGGGGATCGGTCAGCCCCAGCATTTT.

This clone came up a few times. The chain links TRBV10-3 to TRBJ2-1; D is possibly TRBD1 (5 bases). Germline-derived CDR1 and CDR2 are ENHRY and SYGVKD. The CDR3 is 13 residues long. The V gene lost 6 bases and the J gene lost 8 bases, with 14 bases spanning the gap. The CDR3 nucleotides read TGTGCCATCAGCTTGGACATGTTCGATGAGCAGTTCTTC. It encodes CAISLDMFDEQFF.

This chain connects TRBV11-3 to TRBJ2-1; 14 bases align to TRBD2. Germline V lookup: CDR1 SGHNT, CDR2 YENEEA. The CDR3 length is 16 residues. V was clipped by 4 bases and J by 6 bases; unmatched bases: 5. CDR3: CASSSTGTSGSNEQFF. The CDR3 DNA is TGTGCCAGCAGCTCTACCGGGACTAGCGGGAGCAATGAGCAGTTCTTC.

This clone was seen a handful of times. The chain is built from TRBV7-9 and TRBJ2-3; 12 bases are shared with TRBD2. After removal of 5 bases from V and 0 bases from J, the junction contained 9 bases not matched to a gene. Germline V lookup: CDR1 SEHNR, CDR2 FQNEAQ (reference sequence). The CDR3 extends over 18 amino acids. Written as DNA, the CDR3 is TGTGCCAGCAGCCCGACTAGCGGGAGCGTTGGTAGCACAGATACGCAGTATTTT. As protein: CASSPTSGSVGSTDTQYF.

This clone was detected ten times or more. The CDR3 DNA is TGTGCCAGCAGTTTCCAGGCCTATGGCTACACCTTC. It is translated as CASSFQAYGYTF. The chain employs TRBV28 and TRBJ1-2; D ambiguous. Between the trimmed V and J ends, which lost 3 bases and 4 bases, there was a span of 6 bases. The CDR3 has 12 amino acids. Per the germline V gene, CDR1 is MDHEN and CDR2 is SYDVKM.

This clone was detected a few times. The gene calls are TRBV10-3 and TRBJ1-3, with 10 nucleotides matching TRBD1. The V segment lost 7 bases and the J segment 3 bases; nucleotides outside the gene matches: 12. Per the germline V gene, CDR1 is ENHRY and CDR2 is SYGVKD. The CDR3 is made up of 17 amino acids. The CDR3 nucleotides are TGTGCCATCACCTCCGGGACAGGGGTGAGGGATGGAAACACCATATATTTT. Residues: CAITSGTGVRDGNTIYF.

This clone appeared a few times. The chain joins TRBV29-1 to TRBJ2-2, with D perhaps matching TRBD2 (5 bases). The germline CDR1 and CDR2 sequences are SQVTM and ANQGSEA. V lost 5 bases to trimming and J lost 0 bases, with 13 bases between them. The CDR3 totals 15 residues. The CDR3 reads CSVSTSRANTGELFF. CDR3 nucleotide sequence: TGCAGCGTTTCGACTTCGCGGGCGAACACCGGGGAGCTGTTTTTT.

This clone occurred a few times. The chain has TRBV25-1 and TRBJ2-5, with 7 bases identical to TRBD1. Looked up from germline, CDR1 is MGHDK and CDR2 is SYGVNS. The CDR3 covers 15 residues. V was clipped by 3 bases and J by 1 base; unmatched bases: 5. CDR3 in amino acids: CASSDGQAVQETQYF. In DNA form, the CDR3 reads TGTGCCAGCAGTGATGGACAGGCGGTCCAAGAGACCCAGTACTTC. The full variable domain, rest sourced from reference TRBV25-1 and TRBJ2-5, is EADIYQTPRYLVIGTGKKITLECSQTMGHDKMYWYQQDPGMELHLIHYSYGVNSTEKGDLSSESTVSRIRTEHFPLTLESARPSHTSQYLCASSDGQAVQETQYFGPGTRLLVL.

The sample holds many counts of this clone. The CDR3 region has the DNA TGTGCCAGCAGCAAAGACTGTGTCCTGCGTTTCTTC. It encodes CASSKDCVLRFF. The chain uses TRBV21-1 and TRBJ2-4; TRBD2 reflects the table's D call only, with no check against the DNA. TRBV21-1 constitutes a pseudogene. The CDR3 sequence is 12 residues long.

The CDR3 region has the DNA TGCAGCGTTGAAGATGGGCGTGGCTACACCTTC. Protein: CSVEDGRGYTF. The chain recombines TRBV29-1 with TRBJ1-2; no firm D call. The germline gives CDR1 SQVTM, CDR2 ANQGSEA. The V and J ends lost 0 bases and 7 bases respectively, with 6 bases between them. The CDR3 length is 11 residues.

This clone was seen a few times. This sequence joins TRBV4-3 and TRBJ1-1, with a possible D match to TRBD1 (5 bases). V gave up 2 bases and J gave up 5 bases, with 12 bases separating them. The CDR3 runs 14 residues. Germline V CDR1 and CDR2: LGHNA, YSLEER. CDR3 amino acids: CASSQRAWGTEAFF. The DNA for the CDR3 is TGCGCCAGCAGCCAACGGGCTTGGGGGACTGAAGCTTTCTTT.

This CDR3 reads CASSQALAGIGYTF. As DNA, the CDR3 is TGCGCCAGCAGCCAAGCTTTGGCAGGGATTGGCTACACCTTC. This chain connects TRBV4-1 to TRBJ1-2; TRBD1 is a possible D gene (5 bases). The ends were cut back, 1 base at V and 7 bases at J, with 13 bases in the middle. Germline values: CDR1 MGHRA, CDR2 YSYEKL. The CDR3 consists of 14 residues.

The J gene is TRBJ2-4, the V gene TRBV6-1; TRBD1 agrees at 9 bases. V was pared by 4 bases and J by 1 base, with 2 bases of the junction left unmatched. CDR3 length: 15 residues. CDR1 MNHNS and CDR2 SASEGT come from the germline V gene. The CDR3 sequence is CASSAQGAAKNIQYF. The DNA for the CDR3 is TGTGCCAGCAGTGCACAGGGGGCCGCCAAAAACATTCAGTACTTC.

This clone was seen more than once but under ten times. The sample holds other DNA sequences that translate to the same CDR3. The V gene is TRBV28, the J gene TRBJ2-7; 7 bases fit TRBD1. CDR1 and CDR2 from the germline V gene are MDHEN and SYDVKM. V lost 5 bases and J lost 1; bases outside the gene matches: 5. The CDR3 consists of 14 residues. CDR3 sequence (DNA): TGTGCCAGCAGTACACCAGGGGGATCCTACGAGCAGTACTTC. It is translated as CASSTPGGSYEQYF.

The table lists this clone with a few counts. V is TRBV10-3 and J is TRBJ2-1, with D possibly being TRBD1 (6 bases). The V end was cut by 4 bases, the J end by 2 bases, with 6 bases between. The germline V gene encodes CDR1 ENHRY and CDR2 SYGVKD. This CDR3 is built from 13 residues. This CDR3 reads CAISGTAYNEQFF. As DNA, the CDR3 is TGTGCCATCAGTGGGACAGCCTACAATGAGCAGTTCTTC.

This clone was picked up a small number of times. This chain uses TRBV4-2 with TRBJ2-5; 7 bases line up with TRBD1. Germline-derived CDR1 and CDR2 are LGHNA and YNFKEQ. Trimming cost V 2 bases and J 5 bases; bases outside gene matches: 8. The CDR3 runs to 15 residues. The CDR3 protein is CASSQLNDRAETQYF. CDR3 DNA: TGTGCCAGCAGCCAACTAAATGACAGGGCTGAGACCCAGTACTTC.